This record looks at one TCR beta chain sequence and its context. Its antigen is as yet unknown. The source of the sample is a study of shared clonotypes between healthy human individuals. General study points: Generation probability values for non-shared clonotypes were lower than those for clonotypes shared by all four donors. Clonotypes that were shared across a handful of donors made up around 5% of naive CD4 clonotypes.

The repertoire was sequenced with immunoSEQ multiplex PCR; TCRdb's copy has only in-frame clones and lacks some. Among more than 1,200,000 clones listed, just under 99% were seen once. This receptor was taken from a man aged 25-45 years in good health. Material: naive CD4+ T cells sorted from blood. Subset in this sample: CD45RA+ positively selected.

In DNA, the CDR3 is TGTGCCAGCATTTCGTTTACTGGCTCCTACGAGCAGTACTTC. It is translated as CASISFTGSYEQYF. The chain combines TRBV6-1 with TRBJ2-7; D remains ambiguous. Germline V gene data show CDR1 as MNHNS and CDR2 as SASEGT. The CDR3 covers 14 residues. V dropped 7 bases and J dropped 0 bases, with 13 bases sitting between them.